The TCR beta chain under discussion was sequenced for a study of beta chain features in type 1 diabetes. The authors reverse transcribed all of the isolated RNA, so sequencing captured expressed TCRB transcripts. Clones were sequenced by immunoSEQ multiplex PCR, and TCRdb holds only the in-frame ones, with some missing. The repertoire holds 350,000 to 450,000 clones, with around 16% as singletons. The CDR3 runs 14 residues. Germline V gene sequence: CDR1 SGHRS, CDR2 YFSETQ. The V and J ends lost 6 bases and 1 base respectively, with 14 bases between them. This clone turned up a few times. Sequenced sample: naive CD4+ T cells from blood. The source of this sequence is a woman aged 18-30 years in good health. The chain joins TRBV5-1 to TRBJ2-7; a possible D gene is TRBD1 (7 bases). CDR3 sequence reads: CASKEGTESYEQYF. CDR3 bases: TGCGCCAGCAAGGAGGGGACAGAATCCTACGAGCAGTACTTC.